This entry is about one TCR beta chain. The antigen remains unidentified. Naive CD8 isolation took CD45RO-negative cells positively selected for CCR7 and excluded terminally differentiated effector memory CD45RA+ cells. The study enrolled healthy HIV-negative adults without recent acute infections or vaccinations as donors. The data derive from a study of shared clonotypes between healthy human individuals. Notes on the study in general: Generally, estimated richness proved larger in naive subsets than it did in memory subsets. The four-donor shared clonotypes exceeded non-shared clonotypes in generation probability, with non-shared ones scoring lower. Investigators expected sequencing depth to affect clonotype sharing among donors.

Produced via immunoSEQ multiplex PCR; TCRdb's table is partial and in-frame only. In the table there are 600,000 or so clones, approximately 95% of which are singletons. V gave up 5 bases and J gave up 0 bases; unmatched junction bases: 5. CDR1 SNHLY and CDR2 FYNNEI come from the germline V gene. This CDR3 has 18 residues. This chain joins TRBV2 and TRBJ2-1; 15 nucleotides align to TRBD2. The source of this sequence is a woman in her 30s in good health. Sequenced sample: naive CD8+ T cells sorted from blood. Written as DNA, the CDR3 is TGTGCCAGCAGTACCGGGACTAGCGGGGGGAGCTCCTACAATGAGCAGTTCTTC. Its protein is CASSTGTSGGSSYNEQFF. Combining the CDR3 with reference TRBV2 and TRBJ2-1 gives the whole variable domain EPEVTQTPSHQVTQMGQEVILRCVPISNHLYFYWYRQILGQKVEFLVSFYNNEISEKSEIFDDQFSVERPDGSNFTLKIRSTKLEDSAMYFCASSTGTSGGSSYNEQFFGPGTRLTVL.